This T cell receptor beta chain was observed in a study of T cell responses to AZD1222 COVID-19 vaccine. Germline assignment: CDR1 SGHDT and CDR2 YYEEEE. The CDR3 is 15 amino acids. V lost 2 bases, J lost 4 bases, and 12 bases lay in between. The protocol was immunoSEQ multiplex PCR, while the TCRdb copy is restricted to in-frame clones and leaves out a portion. The repertoire holds just over 150,000 clones, with 85% to 90% as singletons. Whole-study findings and limits: The sample set comprised mostly white British donors with more females, and clonal diversity was possibly underestimated. Vaccine-associated CD4 TCRs ranged over spike, dominating at 160-218 and 743-854. Samples come after the peak T cell response, not at day 14.

A single count supports this clone. Its specificity is not known. Second-dose intervals of approximately 4 or approximately 12 weeks were pooled. This sequence joins TRBV5-6 and TRBJ2-2; D possibly corresponds to TRBD2 (6 bases). The source was peripheral blood, collected 28 days after the second AZD1222 dose. The source is an adult who received the AZD1222 COVID-19 vaccine. The CDR3 bases are TGTGCCAGCAGCTTAGGCGGGATGGTCACCGGGGAGCTGTTTTTT. Protein sequence: CASSLGGMVTGELFF.